This is a list of T cell receptor beta chains from one sample in a study of preoperative IRX-2 immunotherapy in early breast cancer. The data were produced by immunoSEQ multiplex PCR, yet TCRdb's version contains in-frame clones alone and is incomplete. The sample contains tens of thousands of clones, about four fifths of which appear only once. Sampling took place from a patient treated with IRX-2 immunotherapy. These receptors all come from a human donor with breast cancer. Each CDR3 is given with its conserved first and last residue. D genes are given only for firm matches. Expanded clones get a size class; other rows say once, few or many, or leave the size out.

.,TRBV5-1,.,TRBJ2-6,TGCGCCAGCAGTCTCCAGAGCTCTGGGGCCAACGTCCTGACTTTC,CASSLQSSGANVLTF
.,TRBV16,.,TRBJ1-2,TGTGCCAGCAGCCAAGAAACATCGGACAGTAACTATGGCTACACCTTC,CASSQETSDSNYGYTF
.,TRBV6-8,TRBD2,TRBJ2-5,TGTGCCACCTCTAGCGGGGGGAAAGAGACCCAGTACTTC,CATSSGGKETQYF
few,TRBV6-8,TRBD1,TRBJ1-4,TGTGCCAGCAGGGGACAGGCAGATAATGAAAAACTGTTTTTT,CASRGQADNEKLFF
.,TRBV15,.,TRBJ2-3,TGTGCCACCAGCAGAGGAGGGCTAGCGACCCGGTGGGGCACAGATACGCAGTATTTT,CATSRGGLATRWGTDTQYF
once,TRBV11-3,.,TRBJ2-6,TGTGCCAGCAGCTTTTGGGTGGTGGTTAGGGGCTCTGGGGCCAACGTCCTGACTTTC,CASSFWVVVRGSGANVLTF
.,TRBV10-3,.,TRBJ2-5,TGTGCCATCAGTGAGTCGGGGACACCCCAAGAGACCCAGTACTTC,CAISESGTPQETQYF
few,TRBV11-3,TRBD1,TRBJ1-4,TGTGCCAGCGGAGGGGGCAGGGCTAATGAAAAACTGTTTTTT,CASGGGRANEKLFF
.,TRBV6-8,TRBD1,TRBJ2-6,TGTGCCACGTCGACAGGGATCTCCGGGGCCAACGTCCTGACTTTC,CATSTGISGANVLTF
few,TRBV5-1,.,TRBJ2-4,TGCGCCAGCAGCTTCGACCCAGGGAGTAGCATTCAGTACTTC,CASSFDPGSSIQYF
.,TRBV7-6,.,TRBJ1-4,TGTGCCAGCAGCCCAAGTCATAGGGGCGAAAAACTGTTTTTT,CASSPSHRGEKLFF
few,TRBV11-3,.,TRBJ1-6,TGTGCCAGCAGCTTACAAGGGGACTATTCACCCCTCCACTTT,CASSLQGDYSPLHF
once,TRBV11-3,TRBD1,TRBJ1-5,TGTGCCAGCAGCCGTGGGGGGACAGGTGATAATCAGCCCCAGCATTTT,CASSRGGTGDNQPQHF
.,TRBV11-3,.,TRBJ2-5,TGTGCCAGCAGCTTAGGGTCTGATGGGGAGACCCAGTACTTC,CASSLGSDGETQYF
.,TRBV28,.,TRBJ1-6,TGTGCCAGCAGTCCCCTAGCGGGGCCCTATAATTCACCCCTCCACTTT,CASSPLAGPYNSPLHF
.,TRBV7-1,.,TRBJ1-2,TGTGCCAGCAGCCCCCGTGTGGGGGAGAATGGCTACACCTTC,CASSPRVGENGYTF
.,TRBV6-8,TRBD1,TRBJ2-5,TGTGCCAGCAGTTACGAAGCCGACAGGGCGACGGAGACCCAGTACTTC,CASSYEADRATETQYF
.,TRBV11-1,.,TRBJ2-3,TGTGCCAGCAGCTTGGGACTCCTCATCCAAGATACGCAATATTTT,CASSLGLLIQDTQYF
.,TRBV29-1,TRBD1,TRBJ2-7,TGCAGCGTTGAAGTGGACAGGCACTACGAGCAGTACTTC,CSVEVDRHYEQYF
.,TRBV18,TRBD1,TRBJ1-3,TGTGCCAGCTCACCAGGGACAGGGGGAGGAAACACCATATATTTT,CASSPGTGGGNTIYF
.,TRBV14,.,TRBJ2-1,TGTGCCAGCAGCCAAGTATTGGGCAGTTTGCAGTTCTTC,CASSQVLGSLQFF
.,TRBV16,.,TRBJ1-1,TGTGCCAGCAGCCCAATGACTGAAGCTTTCTTT,CASSPMTEAFF
.,TRBV11-3,.,TRBJ1-6,TGTGCCAGCATACGGGGGGCCAGCTCCTATAATTCACCCCTCCACTTT,CASIRGASSYNSPLHF
.,TRBV23-1,.,TRBJ1-3,TGCGCCAGCAGTCCAACGGGGGGGTTTGGAAACACCATATATTTT,CASSPTGGFGNTIYF
.,TRBV11-3,.,TRBJ1-5,TGTGCCAGCAGCCTGGGGGGTGGTGGCAATCAGCCCCAGCATTTT,CASSLGGGGNQPQHF
few,TRBV11-3,TRBD2,TRBJ2-3,TGTGCCAGCAGCTTGGGAGTCTCCGGACTAGCAGGCACAGATACGCAGTATTTT,CASSLGVSGLAGTDTQYF
.,TRBV6-8,.,TRBJ1-1,TGTGCCAGCAGTTACTCTATCAGGGAAACTGAAGCTTTCTTT,CASSYSIRETEAFF
.,TRBV11-3,.,TRBJ2-7,TGTGCCAGCAGCCCGACCAGGAGCTCCTACGAGCAGTACTTC,CASSPTRSSYEQYF
.,TRBV11-3,.,TRBJ2-5,TGTGCCAGCAGCTTGGCCGGGACTCCAGAGACCCAGTACTTC,CASSLAGTPETQYF
.,TRBV6-8,.,TRBJ1-2,TGTGCCAGCAGTTACTCTCCGGGACCCTATGGCTACACCTTC,CASSYSPGPYGYTF
.,TRBV6-8,TRBD2,TRBJ2-1,TGTGCCAGCAGGGAGCGGGAGTGGGATGAGCAGTTCTTC,CASREREWDEQFF
.,TRBV19,TRBD1,TRBJ1-5,TGTGCCAGTAGTATAAGGGGGACAGGGGCGAGCAATCAGCCCCAGCATTTT,CASSIRGTGASNQPQHF